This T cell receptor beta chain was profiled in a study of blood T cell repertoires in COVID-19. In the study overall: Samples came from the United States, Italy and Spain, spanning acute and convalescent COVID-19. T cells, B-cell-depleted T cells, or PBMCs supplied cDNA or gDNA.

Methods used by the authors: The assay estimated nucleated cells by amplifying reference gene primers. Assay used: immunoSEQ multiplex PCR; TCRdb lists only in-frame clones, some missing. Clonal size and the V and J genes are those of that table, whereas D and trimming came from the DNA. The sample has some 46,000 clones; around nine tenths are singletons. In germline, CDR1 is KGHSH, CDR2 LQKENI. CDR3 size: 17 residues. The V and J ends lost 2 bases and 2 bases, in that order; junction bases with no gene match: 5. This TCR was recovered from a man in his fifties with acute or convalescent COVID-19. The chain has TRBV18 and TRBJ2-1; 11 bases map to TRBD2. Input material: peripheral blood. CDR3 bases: TGTGCCAGCTCACCAACTCTAGCGGGAGGCCCCTACAATGAGCAGTTCTTC. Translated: CASSPTLAGGPYNEQFF.